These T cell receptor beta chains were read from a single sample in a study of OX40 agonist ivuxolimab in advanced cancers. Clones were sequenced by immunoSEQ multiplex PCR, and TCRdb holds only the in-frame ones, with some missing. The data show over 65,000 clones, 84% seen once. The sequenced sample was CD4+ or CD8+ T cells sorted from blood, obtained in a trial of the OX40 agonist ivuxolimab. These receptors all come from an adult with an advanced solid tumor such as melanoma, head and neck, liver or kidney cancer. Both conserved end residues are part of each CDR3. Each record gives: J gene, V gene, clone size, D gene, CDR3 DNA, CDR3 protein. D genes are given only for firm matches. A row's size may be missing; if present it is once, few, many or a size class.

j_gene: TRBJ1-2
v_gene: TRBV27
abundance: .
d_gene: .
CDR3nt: TGTGCCAGCAGTATGGAGGGAAGTGAGGGCTACACCTTC
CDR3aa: CASSMEGSEGYTF

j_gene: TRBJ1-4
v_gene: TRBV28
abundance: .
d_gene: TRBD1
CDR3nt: TGTGCCAGCAGTCCGACAGGGTTGACTAATGAAAAACTGTTTTTT
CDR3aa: CASSPTGLTNEKLFF

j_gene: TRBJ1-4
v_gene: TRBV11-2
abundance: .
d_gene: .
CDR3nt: TGTGCCAGCAGCTTTTTGGTCGCCAGCGCTAATGAAAAACTGTTTTTT
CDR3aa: CASSFLVASANEKLFF

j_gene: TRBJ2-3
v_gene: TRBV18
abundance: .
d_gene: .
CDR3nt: TGTGCCAGCTCACCATCACAGGGTCCAGATACGCAGTATTTT
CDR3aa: CASSPSQGPDTQYF

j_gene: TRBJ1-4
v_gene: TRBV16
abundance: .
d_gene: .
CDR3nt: TGTGCCAGCATTCGAGGGACAACTAATGAAAAACTGTTTTTT
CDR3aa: CASIRGTTNEKLFF

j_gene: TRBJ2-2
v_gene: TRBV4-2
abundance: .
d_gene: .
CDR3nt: TGTGCCAGCAGCCAAGAGTTACTAGCAAACACCGGGGAGCTGTTTTTT
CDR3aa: CASSQELLANTGELFF

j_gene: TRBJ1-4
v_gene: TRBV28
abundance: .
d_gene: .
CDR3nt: TGTGCCAGCACCCACGGAGGGCCAGCAACTAATGAAAAACTGTTTTTT
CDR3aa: CASTHGGPATNEKLFF

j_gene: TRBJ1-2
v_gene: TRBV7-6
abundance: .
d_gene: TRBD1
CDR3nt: TGTGCCAGCAGCCCCGGGACAGGGGAGGTACCTAGTGGCTACACCTTC
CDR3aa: CASSPGTGEVPSGYTF

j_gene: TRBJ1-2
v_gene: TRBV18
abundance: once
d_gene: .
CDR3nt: TGTGCCAGCTCACAGCAGGAGGCGGATGGCTACACCTTC
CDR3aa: CASSQQEADGYTF

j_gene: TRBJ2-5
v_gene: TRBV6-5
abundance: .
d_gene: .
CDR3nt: TGTGCCAGCAGTGAAGTACAGGGAGGAGAGACCCAGTACTTC
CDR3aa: CASSEVQGGETQYF

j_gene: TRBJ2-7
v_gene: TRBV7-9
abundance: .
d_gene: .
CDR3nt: TGTGCCAGCAGCTTATACCGGGCTCCCTCCTACGAGCAGTACTTC
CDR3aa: CASSLYRAPSYEQYF

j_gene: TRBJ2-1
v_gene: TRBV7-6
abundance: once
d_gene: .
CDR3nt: TGTGCCAGCAGCTACGCCTTGAATGAGCAGTTCTTC
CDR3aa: CASSYALNEQFF

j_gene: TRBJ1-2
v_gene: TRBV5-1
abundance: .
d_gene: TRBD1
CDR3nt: TGCGCCAGCAGCCCAACCGGGACAGGGGGCTGGAGTGGCTACACCTTC
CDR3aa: CASSPTGTGGWSGYTF

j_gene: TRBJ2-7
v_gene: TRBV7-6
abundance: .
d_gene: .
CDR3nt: TGTGCCAGCAGCTTAGCGCTTTTTGGCGAGCAGTACTTC
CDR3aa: CASSLALFGEQYF

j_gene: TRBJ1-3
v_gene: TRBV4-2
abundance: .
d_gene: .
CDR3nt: TGTGCCAGCAGCCCCATCTCTGGAAACACCATATATTTT
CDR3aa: CASSPISGNTIYF

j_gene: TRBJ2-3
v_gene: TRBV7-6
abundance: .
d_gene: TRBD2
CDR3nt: TGTGCCAGCAGCCCGCGGGAGACAGATACGCAGTATTTT
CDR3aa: CASSPRETDTQYF

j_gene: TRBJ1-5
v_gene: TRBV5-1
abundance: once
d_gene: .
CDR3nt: TGCGCCAGCAGCTTGGTGGCAGGCAATCAGCCCCAGCATTTT
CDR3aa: CASSLVAGNQPQHF

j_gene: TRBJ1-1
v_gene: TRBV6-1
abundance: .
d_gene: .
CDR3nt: TGTGCCAGCAGTGATGGGGTAGGGTTTCCTTTCTTT
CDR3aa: CASSDGVGFPFF

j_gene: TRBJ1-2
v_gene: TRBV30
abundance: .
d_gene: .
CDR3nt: TGTGCCTGGAGCCCGGACGAGGGGCTTGGCTACACCTTC
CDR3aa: CAWSPDEGLGYTF